The entry that follows covers one T cell receptor beta chain sequence. As yet, its antigen is unknown. In the PCR, 60 Vbeta and 13 Jbeta primers were used. Clones were read by immunoSEQ multiplex PCR, and TCRdb kept only the in-frame ones, dropping some. The sample consists of roughly 140,000 clones, 80% to 90% of them appearing once. The sample belongs to a study of cytomegalovirus exposure and HLA in healthy donors. Germline V CDR1 and CDR2: WSHSY, SAAADI. The J segment lost 8 bases and the V segment lost 2 bases, leaving 8 bases of the junction unmatched. This CDR3 has 14 amino acids. Findings of the study overall: In a later analysis, at a false discovery rate of 0.05, roughly 17,000 TCR beta sequences were associated with HLA alleles. For most TCR beta V segments, an earlier analysis put the productive rate at about 87% or about 30% of the time. Cytomegalovirus-associated TCR beta chains were listed, numbering approximately 150.

The gene calls are TRBV10-2 and TRBJ1-2, with 7 positions matching TRBD1. Sequencing was performed on PBMCs. The source of this sequence is a woman between 40 and 50 years old in good health and CMV-seropositive. For the CDR3, the DNA is TGCGCCAGCAGTGAGCCCGACAGGGCCGACGGCTACACCTTC. Protein product: CASSEPDRADGYTF.